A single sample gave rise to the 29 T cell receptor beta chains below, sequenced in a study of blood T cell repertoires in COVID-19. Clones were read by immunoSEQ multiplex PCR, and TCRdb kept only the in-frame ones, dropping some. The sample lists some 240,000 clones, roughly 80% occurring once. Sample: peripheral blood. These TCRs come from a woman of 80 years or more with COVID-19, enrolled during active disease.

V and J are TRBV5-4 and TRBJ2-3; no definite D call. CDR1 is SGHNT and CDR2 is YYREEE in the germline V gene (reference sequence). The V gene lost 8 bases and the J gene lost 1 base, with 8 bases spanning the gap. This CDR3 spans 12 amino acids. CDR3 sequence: CASKAGTDTQYF. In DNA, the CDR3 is TGTGCCAGTAAGGCGGGCACAGATACGCAGTATTTT.

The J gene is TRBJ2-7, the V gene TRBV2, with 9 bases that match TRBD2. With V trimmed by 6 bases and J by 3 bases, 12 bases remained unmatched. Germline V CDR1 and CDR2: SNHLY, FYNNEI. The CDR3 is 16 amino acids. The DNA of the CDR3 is TGTGCCAGCAGACCGGGACTAGCAAGTCTGCGCTACGAGCAGTACTTC. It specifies CASRPGLASLRYEQYF.

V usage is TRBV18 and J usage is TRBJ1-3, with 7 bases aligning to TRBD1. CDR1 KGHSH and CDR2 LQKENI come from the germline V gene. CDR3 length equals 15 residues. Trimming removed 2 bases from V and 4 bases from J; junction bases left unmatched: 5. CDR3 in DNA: TGTGCCAGCTCACCAGGGCCGGGACAGGGAAACACCATATATTTT. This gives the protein CASSPGPGQGNTIYF.

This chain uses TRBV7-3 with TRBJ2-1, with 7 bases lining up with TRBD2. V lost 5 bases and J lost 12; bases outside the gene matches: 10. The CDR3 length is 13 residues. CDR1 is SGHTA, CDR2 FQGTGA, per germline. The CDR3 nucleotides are TGTGCCAGCAGCCCGGGAGGCGGATTAGGGCAGTTCTTC. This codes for CASSPGGGLGQFF.

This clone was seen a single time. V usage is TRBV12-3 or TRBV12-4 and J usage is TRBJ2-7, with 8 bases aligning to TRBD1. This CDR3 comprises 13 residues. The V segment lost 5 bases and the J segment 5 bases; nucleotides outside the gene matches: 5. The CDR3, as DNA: TGTGCCAGCAGTCTGGGGACAGGACACGAGCAGTACTTC. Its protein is CASSLGTGHEQYF.

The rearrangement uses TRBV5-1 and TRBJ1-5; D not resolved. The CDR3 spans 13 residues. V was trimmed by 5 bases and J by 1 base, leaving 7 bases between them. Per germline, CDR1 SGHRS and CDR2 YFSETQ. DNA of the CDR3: TGCGCCAGCAGAGCCGGGAGCAATCAGCCCCAGCATTTT. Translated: CASRAGSNQPQHF.

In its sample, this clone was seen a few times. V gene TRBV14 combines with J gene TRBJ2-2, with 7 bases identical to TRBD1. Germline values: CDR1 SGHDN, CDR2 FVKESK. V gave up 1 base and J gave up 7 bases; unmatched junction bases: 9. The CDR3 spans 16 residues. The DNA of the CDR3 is TGTGCCAGCAGCCAAGTTCGGGACAGTAGGGTCGGGGAGCTGTTTTTT. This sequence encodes CASSQVRDSRVGELFF.

The CDR3 loop is CASSLSPGLGEAFF. The DNA for the CDR3 is TGTGCCAGCAGCTTAAGTCCGGGTCTGGGTGAAGCTTTCTTT. This chain links TRBV7-3 with TRBJ1-1; D ambiguous. V dropped 1 base and J dropped 7 bases, with 13 bases sitting between them. CDR1 SGHTA and CDR2 FQGTGA come from the germline V gene. This CDR3 spans 14 amino acids.

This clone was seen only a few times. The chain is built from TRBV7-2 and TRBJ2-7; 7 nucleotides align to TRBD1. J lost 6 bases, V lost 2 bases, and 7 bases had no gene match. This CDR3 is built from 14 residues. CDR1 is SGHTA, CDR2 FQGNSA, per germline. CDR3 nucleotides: TGTGCCAGCAGCTTACGATCCGGGACAGTCGAGCAGTACTTC. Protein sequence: CASSLRSGTVEQYF.

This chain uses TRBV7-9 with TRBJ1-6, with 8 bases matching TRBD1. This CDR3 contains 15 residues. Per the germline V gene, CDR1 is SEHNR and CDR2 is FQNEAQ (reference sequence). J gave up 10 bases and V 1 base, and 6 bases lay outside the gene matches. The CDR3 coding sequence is TGTGCCAGCAGCTTAGGCGGACAGGGCGGCTCACCCCTCCACTTT. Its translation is CASSLGGQGGSPLHF. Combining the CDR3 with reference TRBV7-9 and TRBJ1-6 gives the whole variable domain DTGVSQNPRHKITKRGQNVTFRCDPISEHNRLYWYRQTLGQGPEFLTYFQNEAQLEKSRLLSDRFSAERPKGSFSTLEIQRTEQGDSAMYLCASSLGGQGGSPLHFGNGTRLTVT.

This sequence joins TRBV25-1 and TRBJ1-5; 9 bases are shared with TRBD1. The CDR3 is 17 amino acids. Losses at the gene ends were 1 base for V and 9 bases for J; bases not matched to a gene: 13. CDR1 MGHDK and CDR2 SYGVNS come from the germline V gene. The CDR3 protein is CASSESLQTGGIRPQHF. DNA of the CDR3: TGTGCCAGCAGTGAATCCCTCCAGACAGGGGGAATAAGGCCCCAGCATTTT.

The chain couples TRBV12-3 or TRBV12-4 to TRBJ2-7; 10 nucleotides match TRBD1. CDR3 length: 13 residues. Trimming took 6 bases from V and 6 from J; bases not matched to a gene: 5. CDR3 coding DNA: TGTGCCAGCAGGGGGACAGGGGCAAGCGAGCAGTACTTC. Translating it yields CASRGTGASEQYF.

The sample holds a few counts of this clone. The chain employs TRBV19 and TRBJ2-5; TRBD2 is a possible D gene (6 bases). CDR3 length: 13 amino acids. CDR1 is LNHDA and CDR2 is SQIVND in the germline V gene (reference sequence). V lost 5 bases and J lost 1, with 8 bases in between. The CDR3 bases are TGTGCCAGTAGTCCGGGACTCCAAGAGACCCAGTACTTC. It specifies CASSPGLQETQYF.

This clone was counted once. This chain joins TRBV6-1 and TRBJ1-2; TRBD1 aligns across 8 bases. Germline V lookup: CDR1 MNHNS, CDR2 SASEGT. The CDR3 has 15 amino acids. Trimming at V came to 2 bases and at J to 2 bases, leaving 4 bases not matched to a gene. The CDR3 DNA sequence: TGTGCCAGCAGTGAAAGGGACAGGCTGAACTATGGCTACACCTTC. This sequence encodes CASSERDRLNYGYTF.

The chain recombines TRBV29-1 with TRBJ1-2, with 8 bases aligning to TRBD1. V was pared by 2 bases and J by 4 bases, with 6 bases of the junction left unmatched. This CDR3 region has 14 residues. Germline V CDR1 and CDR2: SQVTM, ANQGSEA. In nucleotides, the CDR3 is TGCAGCGTTGAACTGGGAACAGGGGGCTATGGCTACACCTTC. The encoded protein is CSVELGTGGYGYTF. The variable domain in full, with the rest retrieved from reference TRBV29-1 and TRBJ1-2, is SAVISQKPSRDICQRGTSLTIQCQVDSQVTMMFWYRQQPGQSLTLIATANQGSEATYESGFVIDKFPISRPNLTFSTLTVSNMSPEDSSIYLCSVELGTGGYGYTFGSGTRLTVV.

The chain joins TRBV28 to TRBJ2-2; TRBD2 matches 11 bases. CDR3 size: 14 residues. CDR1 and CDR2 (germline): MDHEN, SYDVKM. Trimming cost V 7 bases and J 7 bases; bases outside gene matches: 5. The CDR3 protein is CASKLAGAGGELFF. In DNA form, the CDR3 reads TGTGCCAGCAAACTAGCGGGAGCGGGCGGGGAGCTGTTTTTT.

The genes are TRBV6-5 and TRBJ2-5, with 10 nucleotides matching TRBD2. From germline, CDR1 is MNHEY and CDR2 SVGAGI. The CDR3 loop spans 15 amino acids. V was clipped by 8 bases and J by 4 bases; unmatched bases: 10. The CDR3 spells CASVRVAGGGETQYF. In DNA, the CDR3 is TGTGCCAGCGTTCGAGTAGCGGGAGGAGGAGAGACCCAGTACTTC.

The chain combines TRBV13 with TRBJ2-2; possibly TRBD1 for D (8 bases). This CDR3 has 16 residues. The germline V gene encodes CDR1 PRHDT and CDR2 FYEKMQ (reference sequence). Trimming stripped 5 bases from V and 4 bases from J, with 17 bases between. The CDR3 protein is CASSQSGTGFTGELFF. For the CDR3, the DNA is TGTGCCAGCAGCCAGAGCGGGACAGGTTTCACCGGGGAGCTGTTTTTT.

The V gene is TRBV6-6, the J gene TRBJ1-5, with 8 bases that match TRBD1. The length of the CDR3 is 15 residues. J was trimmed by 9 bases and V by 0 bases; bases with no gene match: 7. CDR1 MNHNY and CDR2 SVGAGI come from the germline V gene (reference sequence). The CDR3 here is CASSYSSGGKAPQHF. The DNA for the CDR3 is TGTGCCAGCAGTTACTCATCAGGGGGCAAAGCGCCCCAGCATTTT.

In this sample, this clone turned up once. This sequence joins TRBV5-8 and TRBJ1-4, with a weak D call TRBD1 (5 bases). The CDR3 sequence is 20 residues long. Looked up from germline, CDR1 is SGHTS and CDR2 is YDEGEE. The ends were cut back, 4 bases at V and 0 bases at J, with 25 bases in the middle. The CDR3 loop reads CASSPTGTEGRLATNEKLFF. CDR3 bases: TGTGCCAGCAGCCCAACCGGGACGGAAGGGCGACTAGCAACTAATGAAAAACTGTTTTTT.

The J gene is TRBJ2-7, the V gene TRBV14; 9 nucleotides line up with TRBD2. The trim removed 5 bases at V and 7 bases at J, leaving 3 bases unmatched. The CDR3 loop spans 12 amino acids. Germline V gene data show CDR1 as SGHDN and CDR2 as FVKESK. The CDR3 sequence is CASSAGGREQYF. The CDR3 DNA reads TGTGCCAGCAGCGCGGGGGGGAGGGAGCAGTACTTC.

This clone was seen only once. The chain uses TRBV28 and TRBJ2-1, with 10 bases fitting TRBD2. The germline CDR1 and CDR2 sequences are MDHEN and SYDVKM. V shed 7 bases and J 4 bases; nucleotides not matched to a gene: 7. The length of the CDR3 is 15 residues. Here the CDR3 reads CASTPSGRGYNEQFF. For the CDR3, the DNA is TGTGCCAGCACCCCCAGCGGGAGGGGATACAATGAGCAGTTCTTC.

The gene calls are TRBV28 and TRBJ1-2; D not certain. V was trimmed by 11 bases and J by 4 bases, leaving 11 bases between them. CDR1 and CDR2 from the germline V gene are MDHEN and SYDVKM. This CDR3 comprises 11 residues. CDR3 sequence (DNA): TGTGCCGGTTCACAGATCTATGGCTACACCTTC. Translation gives CAGSQIYGYTF.

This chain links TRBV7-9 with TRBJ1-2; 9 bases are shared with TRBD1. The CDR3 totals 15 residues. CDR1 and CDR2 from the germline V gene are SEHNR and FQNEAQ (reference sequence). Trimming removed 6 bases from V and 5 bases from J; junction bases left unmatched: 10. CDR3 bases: TGTGCCAGCAGATACGGGACAGGGAGGCCATATGGCTACACCTTC. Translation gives CASRYGTGRPYGYTF.

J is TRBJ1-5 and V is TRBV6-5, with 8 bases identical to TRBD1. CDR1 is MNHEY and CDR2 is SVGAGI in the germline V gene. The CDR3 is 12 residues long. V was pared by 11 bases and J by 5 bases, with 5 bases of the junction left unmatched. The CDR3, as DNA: TGTGCCGGCGGACAGGGAGATCAGCCCCAGCATTTT. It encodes CAGGQGDQPQHF.

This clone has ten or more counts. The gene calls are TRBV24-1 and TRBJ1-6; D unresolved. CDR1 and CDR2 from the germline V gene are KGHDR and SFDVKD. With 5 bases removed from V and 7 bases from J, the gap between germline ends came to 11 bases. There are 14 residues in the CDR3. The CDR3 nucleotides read TGTGCCACCAGTGTCCCCAGAAGAAATTCACCCCTCCACTTT. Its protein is CATSVPRRNSPLHF.

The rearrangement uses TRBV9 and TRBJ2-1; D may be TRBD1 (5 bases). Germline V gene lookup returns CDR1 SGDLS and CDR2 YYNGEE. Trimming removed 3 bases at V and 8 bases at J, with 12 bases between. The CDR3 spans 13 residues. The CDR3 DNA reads TGTGCCAGCAGCGCCCGAGCCAGGGATGAGCAGTTCTTC. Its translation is CASSARARDEQFF.

As DNA, the CDR3 is TGCGCCAGCAGCGCAGGGGACAGGGGTGGCTCCTATAATTCACCCCTCCACTTT. Translated, it gives CASSAGDRGGSYNSPLHF. The V and J genes are TRBV5-1 and TRBJ1-6; 10 bases agree with TRBD1. Germline V gene sequence: CDR1 SGHRS, CDR2 YFSETQ. Trimming at V came to 4 bases and at J to 0 bases, leaving 7 bases not matched to a gene. CDR3 size: 18 residues.

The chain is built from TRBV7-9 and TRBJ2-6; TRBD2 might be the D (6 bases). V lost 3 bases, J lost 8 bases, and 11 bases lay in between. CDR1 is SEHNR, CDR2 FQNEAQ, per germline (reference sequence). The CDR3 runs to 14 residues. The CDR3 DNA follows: TGTGCCAGCAGCTTTGGAGGGCTGTCCAACGTCCTGACTTTC. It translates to CASSFGGLSNVLTF.